Listed below are T cell receptor beta chains from one sample, sequenced in a study of cytomegalovirus exposure and HLA in healthy donors. Sequenced by immunoSEQ multiplex PCR; TCRdb stores in-frame clones only, minus some. The table has some 140,000 clones, around 84% seen once. The specimen was PBMCs. The receptors derive from a human donor in good health. Both conserved end residues are part of each CDR3. Fields, in order: J gene, clone size, V gene, D gene, CDR3 DNA, CDR3 protein. A D gene is named only where the DNA matches it firmly. Some rows have no size entry. The others give once, few or many, or a class for an expanded clone.

j_call: TRBJ1-4
clone_size: -
v_call: TRBV10-2
d_call: -
cdr3_nt: TGCGCCAGCAGAGGACAGAAAAATGAAAAACTGTTTTTT
cdr3_aa: CASRGQKNEKLFF

j_call: TRBJ2-5
clone_size: -
v_call: TRBV7-9
d_call: TRBD1
cdr3_nt: TGTGCCAGCAGCATACAGGACAGGTGGACCCAGTACTTC
cdr3_aa: CASSIQDRWTQYF

j_call: TRBJ2-3
clone_size: few
v_call: TRBV7-2
d_call: TRBD2
cdr3_nt: TGTGCCAGCAGCTTAGAGACTAGCGGCTACACAGATACGCAGTATTTT
cdr3_aa: CASSLETSGYTDTQYF

j_call: TRBJ1-1
clone_size: -
v_call: TRBV6-6
d_call: -
cdr3_nt: TGTGCCAGCAGGGGGGGGGCAGCTTTCTTT
cdr3_aa: CASRGGAAFF

j_call: TRBJ2-7
clone_size: once
v_call: TRBV18
d_call: TRBD2
cdr3_nt: TGTGCCAGCTCTCCCGGGACTAGCGGGGGCGAGCAGTACTTC
cdr3_aa: CASSPGTSGGEQYF

j_call: TRBJ1-1
clone_size: -
v_call: TRBV6-1
d_call: -
cdr3_nt: TGTGCCAGCAGTGAAGGGACAGCTCGCACTGAAGCTTTCTTT
cdr3_aa: CASSEGTARTEAFF

j_call: TRBJ2-7
clone_size: -
v_call: TRBV2
d_call: -
cdr3_nt: TGTGCCAGCAGTGGGGCGGGAAAGTACGAGCAGTACTTC
cdr3_aa: CASSGAGKYEQYF

j_call: TRBJ1-4
clone_size: few
v_call: TRBV7-9
d_call: -
cdr3_nt: TGTGCCAGCAGCTTACAGGGGAATGGCGAAAAACTGTTTTTT
cdr3_aa: CASSLQGNGEKLFF

j_call: TRBJ2-3
clone_size: -
v_call: TRBV29-1
d_call: -
cdr3_nt: TGCAGCGTTGTTGGCCGAACCACAGATACGCAGTATTTT
cdr3_aa: CSVVGRTTDTQYF

j_call: TRBJ1-2
clone_size: -
v_call: TRBV6-1
d_call: -
cdr3_nt: TGTGCCAGCAGTGGAGGAGACAGGAGCTATGGCTACACCTTC
cdr3_aa: CASSGGDRSYGYTF

j_call: TRBJ2-1
clone_size: -
v_call: TRBV5-1
d_call: -
cdr3_nt: TGCGCCAGCAGCACAACTAGCAATGAGCAGTTCTTC
cdr3_aa: CASSTTSNEQFF

j_call: TRBJ2-1
clone_size: -
v_call: TRBV11-2
d_call: -
cdr3_nt: TGTGCCAGCAGCTTTGGAGGGCCCTACAATGAGCAGTTCTTC
cdr3_aa: CASSFGGPYNEQFF

j_call: TRBJ2-6
clone_size: -
v_call: TRBV29-1
d_call: -
cdr3_nt: TGCAGCGCCCAACGGGCTGGGGCCAACGTCCTGACTTTC
cdr3_aa: CSAQRAGANVLTF

j_call: TRBJ2-4
clone_size: once
v_call: TRBV5-6
d_call: -
cdr3_nt: TGTGCCAGCAGCTTGGCAGCGACCAAAAACATTCAGTACTTC
cdr3_aa: CASSLAATKNIQYF

j_call: TRBJ2-1
clone_size: -
v_call: TRBV4-3
d_call: TRBD2
cdr3_nt: TGCGCCAGCAGCCAAGGGGGAGGGAATGAGCAGTTCTTC
cdr3_aa: CASSQGGGNEQFF

j_call: TRBJ2-3
clone_size: -
v_call: TRBV5-4
d_call: TRBD2
cdr3_nt: TGTGCCAGCAGCTTCCCGGGACTAGCGGGAGGGCCGAGCACAGATACGCAGTATTTT
cdr3_aa: CASSFPGLAGGPSTDTQYF

j_call: TRBJ2-1
clone_size: -
v_call: TRBV4-3
d_call: -
cdr3_nt: TGCGCCAGCAGCCAAGAGTCAGCGAGATTCTACAATGAGCAGTTCTTC
cdr3_aa: CASSQESARFYNEQFF

j_call: TRBJ1-1
clone_size: -
v_call: TRBV9
d_call: -
cdr3_nt: TGTGCCAGCAGCACAGAAGGGGACACTGAAGCTTTCTTT
cdr3_aa: CASSTEGDTEAFF

j_call: TRBJ2-4
clone_size: -
v_call: TRBV5-1
d_call: TRBD2
cdr3_nt: TGCGCCAGCAGCTTGGTGGCTAGCGGGAGTACCGGTAGCGCCGGCATTCAGTACTTC
cdr3_aa: CASSLVASGSTGSAGIQYF

j_call: TRBJ2-6
clone_size: -
v_call: TRBV2
d_call: -
cdr3_nt: TGTGCCAGCAGTGAAGCGGCCTCTGGGGCCAACGTCCTGACTTTC
cdr3_aa: CASSEAASGANVLTF

j_call: TRBJ1-1
clone_size: -
v_call: TRBV4-3
d_call: TRBD1
cdr3_nt: TGCGCCAGCAGCCAATTTTTGGACAGGGCCAACACTGAAGCTTTCTTT
cdr3_aa: CASSQFLDRANTEAFF

j_call: TRBJ1-1
clone_size: -
v_call: TRBV2
d_call: -
cdr3_nt: TGTGCCAGCAGGGTGACAGGGAACACTGAAGCTTTCTTT
cdr3_aa: CASRVTGNTEAFF

j_call: TRBJ2-5
clone_size: -
v_call: TRBV6-1
d_call: TRBD1
cdr3_nt: TGTGCCAGCAGAGGACAGGGTGGAGAGACCCAGTACTTC
cdr3_aa: CASRGQGGETQYF

j_call: TRBJ2-1
clone_size: -
v_call: TRBV4-1
d_call: -
cdr3_nt: TGCGCCAGCAGCCAATCGGGTCTAGGTGAGCAGTTCTTC
cdr3_aa: CASSQSGLGEQFF

j_call: TRBJ2-7
clone_size: once
v_call: TRBV18
d_call: TRBD1
cdr3_nt: TGTGCCAGCTCACCTGGACAGGGCTCCTACGAGCAGTACTTC
cdr3_aa: CASSPGQGSYEQYF

j_call: TRBJ2-2
clone_size: -
v_call: TRBV29-1
d_call: TRBD1
cdr3_nt: TGCAGCGTCCGGACAGGGGGTACTATGGACGGGGAGCTGTTTTTT
cdr3_aa: CSVRTGGTMDGELFF

j_call: TRBJ2-3
clone_size: -
v_call: TRBV4-1
d_call: -
cdr3_nt: TGCGCCAGCAGTCTCAGGTCACCACAAAGCACAGATACGCAGTATTTT
cdr3_aa: CASSLRSPQSTDTQYF

j_call: TRBJ2-7
clone_size: -
v_call: TRBV11-2
d_call: TRBD2
cdr3_nt: TGTGCCAGCAGCCCCTGGGGCGGGGGCTACGAGCAGTACTTC
cdr3_aa: CASSPWGGGYEQYF

j_call: TRBJ1-2
clone_size: -
v_call: TRBV11-2
d_call: TRBD1
cdr3_nt: TGTGCCAGCAGCGTATCAGGCTGGACAGGGGATGGCTACACCTTC
cdr3_aa: CASSVSGWTGDGYTF

j_call: TRBJ2-1
clone_size: -
v_call: TRBV5-1
d_call: -
cdr3_nt: TGCGCCAGCACCTTCGGAGGGGTTTCCTACAATGAGCAGTTCTTC
cdr3_aa: CASTFGGVSYNEQFF

j_call: TRBJ1-1
clone_size: -
v_call: TRBV2
d_call: -
cdr3_nt: TGTGCCAGCAGCTGGGGGGGGGAGAACACTGAAGCTTTCTTT
cdr3_aa: CASSWGGENTEAFF

j_call: TRBJ2-1
clone_size: -
v_call: TRBV5-1
d_call: TRBD1
cdr3_nt: TGCGCCAGCAGCTTTCAGACAGGGGGCAATGAGCAGTTCTTC
cdr3_aa: CASSFQTGGNEQFF

j_call: TRBJ1-6
clone_size: once
v_call: TRBV7-3
d_call: -
cdr3_nt: TGTGCCAGCAGCTTAAAGGGAGGTAATTCACCCCTCCACTTT
cdr3_aa: CASSLKGGNSPLHF

j_call: TRBJ2-7
clone_size: -
v_call: TRBV29-1
d_call: TRBD1
cdr3_nt: TGCAGCGTTGTCGGCGTTTCAGGGGGTACTGAAGTAAACTCCGACGAGCAGTACTTC
cdr3_aa: CSVVGVSGGTEVNSDEQYF

j_call: TRBJ1-1
clone_size: large
v_call: TRBV4-1
d_call: -
cdr3_nt: TGCGCCAGCAGCTCGCGAGCGGAGAACACTGAAGCTTTCTTT
cdr3_aa: CASSSRAENTEAFF

j_call: TRBJ1-1
clone_size: -
v_call: TRBV6-6
d_call: -
cdr3_nt: TGTGCCAGCAGCCGTAACACTGAAGCTTTCTTT
cdr3_aa: CASSRNTEAFF

j_call: TRBJ1-1
clone_size: -
v_call: TRBV27
d_call: -
cdr3_nt: TGTGCCAGCAGTCGACGCTGGGGAGGGGGAATGAACACTGAAGCTTTCTTT
cdr3_aa: CASSRRWGGGMNTEAFF

j_call: TRBJ2-7
clone_size: once
v_call: TRBV29-1
d_call: TRBD2
cdr3_nt: TGCAGCGTTGCTAGCGGGAGTTCCTACGAGCAGTACTTC
cdr3_aa: CSVASGSSYEQYF

j_call: TRBJ2-1
clone_size: -
v_call: TRBV5-8
d_call: -
cdr3_nt: TGTGCCAGCAGCCTTGACTGGGTCAAGGAGCAGTTCTTC
cdr3_aa: CASSLDWVKEQFF

j_call: TRBJ2-2
clone_size: -
v_call: TRBV19
d_call: -
cdr3_nt: TGTGCCAGTAGTATCCAGGGCGTTAAACGTCTCACCGGGGAGCTGTTTTTT
cdr3_aa: CASSIQGVKRLTGELFF

j_call: TRBJ1-1
clone_size: -
v_call: TRBV7-6
d_call: -
cdr3_nt: TGTGCCAGCAGCTTTGGAGGGGTGAGGAACACTGAAGCTTTCTTT
cdr3_aa: CASSFGGVRNTEAFF

j_call: TRBJ1-5
clone_size: -
v_call: TRBV11-2
d_call: -
cdr3_nt: TGTGCCAGCAGCCTGGAGGGAGGGGCTAATCAGCCCCAGCATTTT
cdr3_aa: CASSLEGGANQPQHF

j_call: TRBJ2-1
clone_size: once
v_call: TRBV15
d_call: -
cdr3_nt: TGTGCCACCAGCACGGGGTCCTACAATGAGCAGTTCTTC
cdr3_aa: CATSTGSYNEQFF